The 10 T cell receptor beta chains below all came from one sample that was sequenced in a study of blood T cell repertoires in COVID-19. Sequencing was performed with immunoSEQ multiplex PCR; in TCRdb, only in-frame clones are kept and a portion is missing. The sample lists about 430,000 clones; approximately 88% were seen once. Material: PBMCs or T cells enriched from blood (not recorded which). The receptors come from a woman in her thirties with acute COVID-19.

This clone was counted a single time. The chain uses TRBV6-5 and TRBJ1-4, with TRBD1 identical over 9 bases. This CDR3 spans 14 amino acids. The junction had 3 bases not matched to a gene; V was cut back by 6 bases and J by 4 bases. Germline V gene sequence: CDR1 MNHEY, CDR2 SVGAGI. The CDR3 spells CASRGTGINEKLFF. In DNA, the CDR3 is TGTGCCAGCAGAGGGACAGGGATTAATGAAAAACTGTTTTTT.

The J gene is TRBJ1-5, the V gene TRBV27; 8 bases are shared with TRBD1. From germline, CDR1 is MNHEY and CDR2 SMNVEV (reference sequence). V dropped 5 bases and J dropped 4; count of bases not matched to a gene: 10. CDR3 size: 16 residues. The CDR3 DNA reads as TGTGCCAGCAGTAACTCCGGGACAGGACTGAATCAGCCCCAGCATTTT. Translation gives CASSNSGTGLNQPQHF.

The CDR3 DNA reads as TGTGCCAGCAGAAGCGGGGGGGTCGCGACTGAAGCTTTCTTT. Its protein is CASRSGGVATEAFF. The V gene is TRBV6-5, the J gene TRBJ1-1, with TRBD1 as a possible D gene (5 bases). The germline V gene has CDR1 MNHEY and CDR2 SVGAGI. The CDR3 is 14 residues long. Trimming took off 6 bases at V and 5 bases at J, with 16 bases between the two ends.

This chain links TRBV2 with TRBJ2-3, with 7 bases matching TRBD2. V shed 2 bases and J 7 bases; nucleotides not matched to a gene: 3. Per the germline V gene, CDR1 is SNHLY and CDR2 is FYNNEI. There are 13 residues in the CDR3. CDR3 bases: TGTGCCAGCAGTGAACTAGCGGAGAATACGCAGTATTTT. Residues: CASSELAENTQYF.

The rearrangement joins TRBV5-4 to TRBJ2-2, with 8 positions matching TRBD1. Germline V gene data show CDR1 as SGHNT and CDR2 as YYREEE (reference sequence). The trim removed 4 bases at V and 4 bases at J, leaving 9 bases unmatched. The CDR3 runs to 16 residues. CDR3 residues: CASSLRQGLGTGELFF. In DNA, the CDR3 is TGTGCCAGCAGCCTTCGACAGGGGCTGGGCACCGGGGAGCTGTTTTTT.

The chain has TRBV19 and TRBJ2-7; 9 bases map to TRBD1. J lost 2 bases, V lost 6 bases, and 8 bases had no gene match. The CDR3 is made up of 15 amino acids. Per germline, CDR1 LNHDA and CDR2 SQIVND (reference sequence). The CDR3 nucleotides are TGTGCCAGTAGGGGACAGGGTACGCCTCCCTACGAGCAGTACTTC. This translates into CASRGQGTPPYEQYF.

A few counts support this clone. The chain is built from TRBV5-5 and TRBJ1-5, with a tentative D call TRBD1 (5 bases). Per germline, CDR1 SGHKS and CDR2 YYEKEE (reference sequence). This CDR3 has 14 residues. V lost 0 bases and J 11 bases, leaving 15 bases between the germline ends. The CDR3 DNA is TGTGCCAGCAGCTTGGGGCAGGGCCCCTCGTCCCAGCATTTT. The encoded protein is CASSLGQGPSSQHF.

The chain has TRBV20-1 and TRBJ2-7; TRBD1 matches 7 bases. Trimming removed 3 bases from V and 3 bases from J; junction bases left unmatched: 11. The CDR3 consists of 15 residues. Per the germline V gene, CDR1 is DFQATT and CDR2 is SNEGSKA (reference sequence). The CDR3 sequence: CSASGPPGQSYEQYF. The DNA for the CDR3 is TGCAGTGCTAGTGGGCCCCCGGGACAGAGCTACGAGCAGTACTTC.

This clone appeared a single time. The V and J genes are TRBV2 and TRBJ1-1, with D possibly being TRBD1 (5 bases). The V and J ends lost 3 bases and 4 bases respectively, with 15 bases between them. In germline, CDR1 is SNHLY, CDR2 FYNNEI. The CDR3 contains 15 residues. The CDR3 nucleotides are TGTGCCAGCAGTGAGGGGGGGTACCTCGTCACTGAAGCTTTCTTT. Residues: CASSEGGYLVTEAFF. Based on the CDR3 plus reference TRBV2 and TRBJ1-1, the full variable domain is EPEVTQTPSHQVTQMGQEVILRCVPISNHLYFYWYRQILGQKVEFLVSFYNNEISEKSEIFDDQFSVERPDGSNFTLKIRSTKLEDSAMYFCASSEGGYLVTEAFFGQGTRLTVV.

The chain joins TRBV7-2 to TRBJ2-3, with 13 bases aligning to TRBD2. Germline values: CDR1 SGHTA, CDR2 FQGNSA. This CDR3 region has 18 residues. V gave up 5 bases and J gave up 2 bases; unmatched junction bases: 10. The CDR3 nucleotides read TGTGCCAGCAGCCCCCCGGGACTAGCGGGGTTTCCCACAGATACGCAGTATTTT. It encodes CASSPPGLAGFPTDTQYF.